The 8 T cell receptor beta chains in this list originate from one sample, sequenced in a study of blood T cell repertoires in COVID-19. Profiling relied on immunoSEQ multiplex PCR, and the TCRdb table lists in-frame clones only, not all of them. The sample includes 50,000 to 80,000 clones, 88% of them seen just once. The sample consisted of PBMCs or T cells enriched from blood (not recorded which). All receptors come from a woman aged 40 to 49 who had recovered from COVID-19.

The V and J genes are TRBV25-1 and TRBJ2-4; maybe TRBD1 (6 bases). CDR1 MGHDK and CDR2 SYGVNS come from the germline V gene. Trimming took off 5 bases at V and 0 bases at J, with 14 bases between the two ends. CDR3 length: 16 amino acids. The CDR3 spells CASSPQGTLAKNIQYF. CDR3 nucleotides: TGTGCCAGCAGTCCTCAGGGGACCCTAGCCAAAAACATTCAGTACTTC.

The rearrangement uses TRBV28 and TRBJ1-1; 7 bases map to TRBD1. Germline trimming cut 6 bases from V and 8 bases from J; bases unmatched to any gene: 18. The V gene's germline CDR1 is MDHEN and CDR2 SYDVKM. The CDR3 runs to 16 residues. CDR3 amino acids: CASRYSYRTGISEAFF. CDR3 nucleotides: TGTGCCAGCAGATACTCGTATCGGACAGGAATCTCCGAAGCTTTCTTT.

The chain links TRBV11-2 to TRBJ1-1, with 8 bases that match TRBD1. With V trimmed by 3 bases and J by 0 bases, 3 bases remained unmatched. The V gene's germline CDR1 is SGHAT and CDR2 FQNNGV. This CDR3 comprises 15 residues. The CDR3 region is CASSLNRGLNTEAFF. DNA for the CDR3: TGTGCCAGCAGCTTGAACAGGGGGTTGAACACTGAAGCTTTCTTT.

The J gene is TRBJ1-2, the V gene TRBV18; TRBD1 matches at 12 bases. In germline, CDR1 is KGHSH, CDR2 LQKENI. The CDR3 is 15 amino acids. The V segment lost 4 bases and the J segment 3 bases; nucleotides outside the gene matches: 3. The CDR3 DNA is TGTGCCAGCTCACTGGGACAGGGGGCCCACTATGGCTACACCTTC. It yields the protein CASSLGQGAHYGYTF.

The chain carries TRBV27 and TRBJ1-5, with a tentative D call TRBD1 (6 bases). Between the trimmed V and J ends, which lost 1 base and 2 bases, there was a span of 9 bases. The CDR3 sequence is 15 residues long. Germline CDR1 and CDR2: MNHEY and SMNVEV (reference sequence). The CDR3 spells CASSLWAGGNQPQHF. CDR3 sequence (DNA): TGTGCCAGCAGTTTATGGGCAGGGGGCAATCAGCCCCAGCATTTT.

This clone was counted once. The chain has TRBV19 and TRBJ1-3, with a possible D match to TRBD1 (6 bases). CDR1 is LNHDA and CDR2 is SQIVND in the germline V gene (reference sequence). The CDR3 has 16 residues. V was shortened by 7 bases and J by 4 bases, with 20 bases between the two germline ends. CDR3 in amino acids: CASTRSGGAGGNTIYF. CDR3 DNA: TGTGCCAGTACCCGCTCGGGGGGCGCGGGCGGAAACACCATATATTTT.

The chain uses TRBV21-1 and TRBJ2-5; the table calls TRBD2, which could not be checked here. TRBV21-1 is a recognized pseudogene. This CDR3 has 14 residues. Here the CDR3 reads CASGPRGHWETQYF. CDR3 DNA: TGTGCCAGCGGACCGCGGGGGCACTGGGAGACCCAGTACTTC.

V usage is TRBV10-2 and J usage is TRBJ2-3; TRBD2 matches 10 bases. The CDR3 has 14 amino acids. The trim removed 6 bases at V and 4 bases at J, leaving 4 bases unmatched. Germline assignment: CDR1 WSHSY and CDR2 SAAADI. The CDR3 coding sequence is TGCGCCAGCAGACTAGCGGGGTTTTCAGATACGCAGTATTTT. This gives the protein CASRLAGFSDTQYF.